The source of this T cell receptor (beta chain) is a study of T cells in women clearing cervical HPV infection. Study-wide results and limits: TRBV6-7 abundance was lower in cases than controls (around 0.11% versus 0.16%). CIN3+ cases had significantly higher TCR richness than controls; evenness did not differ. Cases and controls were distinguished at AUC over 0.75 by richness and V genes.

The CDR3 has 16 residues. CDR1 and CDR2 from the germline V gene are KGHSH and LQKENI. immunoSEQ multiplex PCR used an average of about 1,200 ng genomic DNA. The protocol was immunoSEQ multiplex PCR, while the TCRdb copy is restricted to in-frame clones and leaves out a portion. The sample spans tens of thousands of clones; the ten largest clones claim approximately 40%. Concerning this clone: The antigen remains undetermined. Read coverage stops 3 residues before the CDR3 terminus; the germline J gene supplies the remainder.

Source material: blood buffy coat. This rearrangement joins TRBV18 to TRBJ2-3, with TRBD2 identical over 8 bases. This TCR came from a woman between 18 and 70 years old with a cervical HPV16 infection that either progressed to CIN3+ or cleared (not recorded which). The CDR3 is CASSPPNSGIQETQYF. The DNA read from the CDR3 is TGTGCCAGCTCACCACCGAATAGCGGGATTCAAGAGACG.